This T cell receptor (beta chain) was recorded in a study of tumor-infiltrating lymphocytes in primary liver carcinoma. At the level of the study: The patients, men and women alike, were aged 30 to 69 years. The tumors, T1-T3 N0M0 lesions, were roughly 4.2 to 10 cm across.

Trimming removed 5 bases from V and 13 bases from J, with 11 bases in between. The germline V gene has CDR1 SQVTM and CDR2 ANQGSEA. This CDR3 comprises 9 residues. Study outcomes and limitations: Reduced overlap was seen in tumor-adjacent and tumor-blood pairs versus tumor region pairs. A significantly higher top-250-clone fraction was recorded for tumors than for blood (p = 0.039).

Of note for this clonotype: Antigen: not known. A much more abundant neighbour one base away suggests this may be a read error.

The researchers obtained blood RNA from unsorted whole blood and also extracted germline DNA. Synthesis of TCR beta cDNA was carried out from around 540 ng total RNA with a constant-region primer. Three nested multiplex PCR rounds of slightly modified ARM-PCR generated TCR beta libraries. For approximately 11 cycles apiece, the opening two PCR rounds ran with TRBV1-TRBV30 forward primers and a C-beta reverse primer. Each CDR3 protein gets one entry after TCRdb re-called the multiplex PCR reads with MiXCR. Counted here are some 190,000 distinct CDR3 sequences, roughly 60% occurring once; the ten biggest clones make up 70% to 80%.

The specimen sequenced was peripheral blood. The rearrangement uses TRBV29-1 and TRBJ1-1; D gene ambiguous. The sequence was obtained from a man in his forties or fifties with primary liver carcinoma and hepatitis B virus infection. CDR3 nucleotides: TGCAGCGTTCCGGAGGGTCTTTTCTTT. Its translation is CSVPEGLFF.